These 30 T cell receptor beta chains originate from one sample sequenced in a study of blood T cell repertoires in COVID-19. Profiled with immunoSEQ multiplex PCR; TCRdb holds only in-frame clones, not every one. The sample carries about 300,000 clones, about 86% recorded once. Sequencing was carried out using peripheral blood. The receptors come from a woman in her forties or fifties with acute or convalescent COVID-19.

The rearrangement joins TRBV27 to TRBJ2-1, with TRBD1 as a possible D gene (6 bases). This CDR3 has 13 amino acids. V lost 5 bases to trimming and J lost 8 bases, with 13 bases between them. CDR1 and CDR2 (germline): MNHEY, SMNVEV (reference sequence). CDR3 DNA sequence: TGTGCCAGCAGTCAGGGGCTTAGGTATGAGCAGTTCTTC. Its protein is CASSQGLRYEQFF.

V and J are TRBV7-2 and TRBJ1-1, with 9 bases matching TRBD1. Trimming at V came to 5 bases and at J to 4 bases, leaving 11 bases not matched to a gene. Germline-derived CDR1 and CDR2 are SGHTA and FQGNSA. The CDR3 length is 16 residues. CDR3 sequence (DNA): TGTGCCAGCAGCCAAAGGACAGGGGTCCCGGGCACTGAAGCTTTCTTT. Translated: CASSQRTGVPGTEAFF.

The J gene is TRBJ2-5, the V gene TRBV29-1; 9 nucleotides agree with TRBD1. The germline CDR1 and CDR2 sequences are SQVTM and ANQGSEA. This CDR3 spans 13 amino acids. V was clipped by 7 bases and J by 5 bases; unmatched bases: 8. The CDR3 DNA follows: TGCAGCGCGGCACAGGGGGCATGGGAGACCCAGTACTTC. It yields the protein CSAAQGAWETQYF.

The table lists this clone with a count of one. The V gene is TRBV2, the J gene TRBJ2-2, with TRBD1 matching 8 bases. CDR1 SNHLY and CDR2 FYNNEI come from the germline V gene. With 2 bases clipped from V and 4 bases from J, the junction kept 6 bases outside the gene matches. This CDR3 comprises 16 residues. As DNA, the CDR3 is TGTGCCAGCAGTGAAAAATGGACAGGGACCACCGGGGAGCTGTTTTTT. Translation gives CASSEKWTGTTGELFF.

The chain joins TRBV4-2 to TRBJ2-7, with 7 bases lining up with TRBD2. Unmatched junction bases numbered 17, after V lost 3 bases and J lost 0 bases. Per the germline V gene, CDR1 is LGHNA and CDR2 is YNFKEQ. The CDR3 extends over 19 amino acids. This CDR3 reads CASSQESLRTSVSSYEQYF. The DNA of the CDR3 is TGTGCCAGCAGCCAGGAGTCCCTACGCACTAGCGTGAGCTCCTACGAGCAGTACTTC.

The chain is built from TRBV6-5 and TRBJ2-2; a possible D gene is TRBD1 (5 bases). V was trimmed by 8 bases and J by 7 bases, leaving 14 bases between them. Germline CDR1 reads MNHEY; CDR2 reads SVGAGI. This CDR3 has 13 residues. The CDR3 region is CASLGRPNGELFF. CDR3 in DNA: TGTGCCAGCTTGGGGCGTCCGAACGGGGAGCTGTTTTTT.

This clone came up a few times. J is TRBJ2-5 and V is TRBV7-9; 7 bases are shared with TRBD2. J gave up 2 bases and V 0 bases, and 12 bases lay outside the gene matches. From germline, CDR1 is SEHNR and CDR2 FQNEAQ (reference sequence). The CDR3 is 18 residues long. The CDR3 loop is CASSLAGLAAFFQETQYF. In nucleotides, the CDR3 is TGTGCCAGCAGCTTAGCAGGGCTAGCGGCCTTCTTTCAAGAGACCCAGTACTTC.

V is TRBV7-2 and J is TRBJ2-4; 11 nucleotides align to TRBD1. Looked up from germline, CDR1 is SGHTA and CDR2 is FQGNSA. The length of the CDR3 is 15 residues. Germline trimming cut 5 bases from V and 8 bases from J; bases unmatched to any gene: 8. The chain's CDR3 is CASSPSGTGGYIQYF. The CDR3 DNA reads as TGTGCCAGCAGCCCCTCCGGGACAGGGGGTTACATTCAGTACTTC. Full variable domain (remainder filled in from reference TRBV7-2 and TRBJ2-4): GAGVSQSPSNKVTEKGKDVELRCDPISGHTALYWYRQSLGQGLEFLIYFQGNSAPDKSGLPSDRFSAERTGGSVSTLTIQRTQQEDSAVYLCASSPSGTGGYIQYFGAGTRLSVL.

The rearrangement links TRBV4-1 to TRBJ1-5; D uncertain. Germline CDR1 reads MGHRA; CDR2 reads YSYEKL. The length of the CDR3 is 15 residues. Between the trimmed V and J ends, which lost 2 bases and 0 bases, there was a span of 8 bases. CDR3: CASSQNLYSNQPQHF. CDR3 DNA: TGCGCCAGCAGCCAAAACCTCTATAGCAATCAGCCCCAGCATTTT.

Written as DNA, the CDR3 is TGTGCCAGTAGTATAGTTGATCGAGAACAGCCCCAGCATTTT. The encoded protein is CASSIVDREQPQHF. The chain recombines TRBV19 with TRBJ1-5; D gene uncertain. From germline, CDR1 is LNHDA and CDR2 SQIVND (reference sequence). V was cut by 1 base and J by 7 bases, with 11 bases left in between. The CDR3 is 14 amino acids.

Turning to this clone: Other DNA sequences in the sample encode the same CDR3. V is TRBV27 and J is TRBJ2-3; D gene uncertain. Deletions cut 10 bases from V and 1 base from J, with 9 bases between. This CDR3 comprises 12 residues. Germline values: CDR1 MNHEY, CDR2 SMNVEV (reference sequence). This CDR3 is CATLGGTDTQYF. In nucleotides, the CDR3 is TGTGCCACCCTAGGCGGCACAGATACGCAGTATTTT.

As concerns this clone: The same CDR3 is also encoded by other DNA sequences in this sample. The CDR3 protein is CASSLATGNTEAFF. The CDR3 bases are TGCGCCAGCAGCTTGGCTACAGGGAACACTGAAGCTTTCTTT. This chain links TRBV5-1 with TRBJ1-1; maybe TRBD1 (5 bases). Per germline, CDR1 SGHRS and CDR2 YFSETQ. There are 14 residues in the CDR3. V was cut by 0 bases and J by 1 base, with 7 bases left in between.

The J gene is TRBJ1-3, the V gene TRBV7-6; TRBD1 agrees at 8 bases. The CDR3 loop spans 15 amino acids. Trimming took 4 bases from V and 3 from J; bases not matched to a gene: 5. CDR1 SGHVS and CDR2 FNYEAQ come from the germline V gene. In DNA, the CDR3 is TGTGCCAGCAGCTGGCAGGGGGCGGGTGGAAACACCATATATTTT. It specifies CASSWQGAGGNTIYF.

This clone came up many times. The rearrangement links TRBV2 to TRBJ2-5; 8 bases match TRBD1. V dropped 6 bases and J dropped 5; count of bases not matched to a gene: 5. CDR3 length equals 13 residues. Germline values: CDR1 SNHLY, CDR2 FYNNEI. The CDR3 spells CASRATGGETQYF. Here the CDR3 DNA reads TGTGCCAGCAGGGCAACAGGGGGGGAGACCCAGTACTTC.

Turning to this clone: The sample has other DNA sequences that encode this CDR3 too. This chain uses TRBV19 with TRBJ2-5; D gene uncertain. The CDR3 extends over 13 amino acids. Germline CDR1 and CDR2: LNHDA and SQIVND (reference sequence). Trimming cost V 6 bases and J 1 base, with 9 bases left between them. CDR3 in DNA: TGTGCCAGTAGCCCGAGCTCCCAAGAGACCCAGTACTTC. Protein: CASSPSSQETQYF. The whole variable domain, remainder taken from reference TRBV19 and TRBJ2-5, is DGGITQSPKYLFRKEGQNVTLSCEQNLNHDAMYWYRQDPGQGLRLIYYSQIVNDFQKGDIAEGYSVSREKKESFPLTVTSAQKNPTAFYLCASSPSSQETQYFGPGTRLLVL.

CDR3 in amino acids: CASSLGTGGVGTF. The CDR3 bases are TGTGCCAGCAGTTTAGGTACAGGGGGCGTGGGCACCTTC. The J gene is TRBJ1-2, the V gene TRBV12-3 or TRBV12-4; 9 positions match TRBD1. CDR3 length: 13 residues. V lost 1 base, J lost 13 bases, and 7 bases stayed unmatched.

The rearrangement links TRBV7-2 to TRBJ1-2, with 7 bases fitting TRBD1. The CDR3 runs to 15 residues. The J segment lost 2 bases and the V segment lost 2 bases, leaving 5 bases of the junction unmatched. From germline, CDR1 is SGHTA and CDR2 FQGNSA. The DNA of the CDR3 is TGTGCCAGCAGCTTAACCGGGACAGCGAACTATGGCTACACCTTC. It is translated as CASSLTGTANYGYTF.

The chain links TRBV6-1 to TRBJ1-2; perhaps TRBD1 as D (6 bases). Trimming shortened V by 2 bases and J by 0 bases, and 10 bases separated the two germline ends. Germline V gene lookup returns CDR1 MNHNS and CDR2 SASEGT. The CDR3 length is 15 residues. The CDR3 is CASSETGNANYGYTF. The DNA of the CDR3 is TGTGCCAGCAGTGAAACAGGGAACGCTAACTATGGCTACACCTTC.

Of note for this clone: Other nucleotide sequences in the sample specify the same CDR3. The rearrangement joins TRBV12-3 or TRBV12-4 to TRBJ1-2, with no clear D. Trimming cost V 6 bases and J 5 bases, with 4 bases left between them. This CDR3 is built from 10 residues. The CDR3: CASSLYGYTF. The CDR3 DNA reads TGTGCCAGCAGCCTGTATGGCTACACCTTC.

CDR3 sequence: CASSPGIQGASEAFF. Here the CDR3 DNA reads TGTGCCAGCTCACCGGGAATACAGGGGGCGAGTGAAGCTTTCTTT. The rearrangement links TRBV18 to TRBJ1-1; 9 bases are shared with TRBD1. The V segment lost 3 bases and the J segment 7 bases; nucleotides outside the gene matches: 9. The CDR3 has 15 amino acids. CDR1 is KGHSH and CDR2 is LQKENI in the germline V gene.

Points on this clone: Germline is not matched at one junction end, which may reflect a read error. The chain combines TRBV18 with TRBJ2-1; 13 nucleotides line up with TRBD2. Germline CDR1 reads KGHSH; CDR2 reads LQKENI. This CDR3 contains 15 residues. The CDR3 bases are TGTGCCAGCTCGCCACTAGCGGGGGGGCTGAGTGAGCAGTTCTTC. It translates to CASSPLAGGLSEQFF.

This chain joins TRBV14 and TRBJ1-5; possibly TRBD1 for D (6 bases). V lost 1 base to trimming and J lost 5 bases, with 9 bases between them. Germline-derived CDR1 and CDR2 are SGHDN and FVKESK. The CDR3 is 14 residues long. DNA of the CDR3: TGTGCCAGCAGCCAAGGCAGGGGCGATCAGCCCCAGCATTTT. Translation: CASSQGRGDQPQHF.

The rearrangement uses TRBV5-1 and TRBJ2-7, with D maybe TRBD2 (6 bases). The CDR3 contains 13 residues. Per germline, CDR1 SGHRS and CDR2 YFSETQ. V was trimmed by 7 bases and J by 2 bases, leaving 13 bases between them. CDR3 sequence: CASAGGPAYEQYF. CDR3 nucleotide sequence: TGCGCCAGCGCCGGGGGACCAGCCTACGAGCAGTACTTC.

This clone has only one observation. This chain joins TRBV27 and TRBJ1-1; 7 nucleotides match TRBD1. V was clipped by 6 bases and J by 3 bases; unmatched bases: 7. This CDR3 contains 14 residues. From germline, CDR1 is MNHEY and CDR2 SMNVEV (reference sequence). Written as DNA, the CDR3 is TGTGCCAGCAGGCCGGGACAGATCTACACTGAAGCTTTCTTT. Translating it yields CASRPGQIYTEAFF.

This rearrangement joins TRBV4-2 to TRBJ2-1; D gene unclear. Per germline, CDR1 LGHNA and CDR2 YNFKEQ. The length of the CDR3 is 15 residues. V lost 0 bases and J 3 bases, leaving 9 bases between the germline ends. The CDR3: CASSQDPERYNEQFF. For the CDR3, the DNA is TGTGCCAGCAGCCAAGACCCCGAGCGCTACAATGAGCAGTTCTTC.

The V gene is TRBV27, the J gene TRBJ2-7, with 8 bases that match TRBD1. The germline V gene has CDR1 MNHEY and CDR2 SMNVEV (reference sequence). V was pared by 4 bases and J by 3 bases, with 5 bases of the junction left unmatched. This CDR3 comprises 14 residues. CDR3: CASSYRDRYYEQYF. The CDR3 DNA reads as TGTGCCAGCAGTTACCGGGACAGGTACTACGAGCAGTACTTC.

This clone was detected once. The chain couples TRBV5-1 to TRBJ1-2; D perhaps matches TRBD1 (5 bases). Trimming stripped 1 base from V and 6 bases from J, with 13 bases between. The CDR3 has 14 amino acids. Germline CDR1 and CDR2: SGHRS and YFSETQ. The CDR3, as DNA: TGCGCCAGCAGCTTGACCGGCCAGGGAAATGGCTACACCTTC. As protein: CASSLTGQGNGYTF.

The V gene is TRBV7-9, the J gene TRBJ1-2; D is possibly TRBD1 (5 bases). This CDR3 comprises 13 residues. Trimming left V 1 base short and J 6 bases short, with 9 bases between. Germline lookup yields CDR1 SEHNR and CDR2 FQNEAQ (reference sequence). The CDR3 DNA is TGTGCCAGCAGCTTAGGGTCGACAGATGGCTACACCTTC. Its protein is CASSLGSTDGYTF.

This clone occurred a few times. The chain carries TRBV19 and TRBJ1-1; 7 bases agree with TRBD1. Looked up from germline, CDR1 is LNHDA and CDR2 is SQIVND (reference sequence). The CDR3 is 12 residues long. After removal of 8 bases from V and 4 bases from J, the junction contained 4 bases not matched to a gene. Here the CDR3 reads CASRPGGTEAFF. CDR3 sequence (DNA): TGTGCCAGTCGACCAGGGGGCACTGAAGCTTTCTTT.

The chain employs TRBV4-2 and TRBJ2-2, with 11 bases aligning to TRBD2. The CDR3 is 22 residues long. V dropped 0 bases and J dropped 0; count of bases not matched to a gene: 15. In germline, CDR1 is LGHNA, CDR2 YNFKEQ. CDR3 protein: CASSQDLFPGLADKANTGELFF. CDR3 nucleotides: TGTGCCAGCAGCCAAGATCTTTTTCCGGGACTAGCGGATAAAGCGAACACCGGGGAGCTGTTTTTT.